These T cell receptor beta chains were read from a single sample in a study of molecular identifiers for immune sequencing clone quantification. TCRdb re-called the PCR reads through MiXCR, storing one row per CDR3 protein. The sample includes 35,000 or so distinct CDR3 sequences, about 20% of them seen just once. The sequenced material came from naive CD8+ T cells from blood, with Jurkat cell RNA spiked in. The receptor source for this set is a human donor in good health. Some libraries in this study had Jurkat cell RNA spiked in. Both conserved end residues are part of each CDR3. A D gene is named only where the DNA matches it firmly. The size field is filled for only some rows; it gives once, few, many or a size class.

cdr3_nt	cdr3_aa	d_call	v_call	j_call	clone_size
TGTGCCAGCAGTTACCCCTCACGTGGTGGCAGGGCTCAGCCCCAGCATTTT	CASSYPSRGGRAQPQHF	-	TRBV6-2/TRBV6-3	TRBJ1-5	many
TGTGCCAGCAGCTTAGGGGACTCCTACAATGAGCAGTTCTTC	CASSLGDSYNEQFF	-	TRBV11-3	TRBJ2-1	many
TGTGCCAGCAGCCTCCGAGGGGTGCCCACTGAAGCTTTCTTT	CASSLRGVPTEAFF	-	TRBV11-1	TRBJ1-1	many
TGTGCCAGTAGTCCCGGGACCCGGGCCAGCAATCAGCCCCAGCATTTT	CASSPGTRASNQPQHF	-	TRBV19	TRBJ1-5	many
TGTGCCAGCAGCATAGGGACTAGCGGGCAAGAGACCCAGTACTTC	CASSIGTSGQETQYF	TRBD2	TRBV7-2	TRBJ2-5	many
TGTGCCAGCAGCATTCAAGCCAAAAACATTCAGTACTTC	CASSIQAKNIQYF	-	TRBV27	TRBJ2-4	many
TGTGCCAGCAGCTTACCCACAGGGGAGTCAGCTTTCTTT	CASSLPTGESAFF	TRBD1	TRBV7-9	TRBJ1-1	-
TGCGCCAGCAGCCAAGATTGGGCCACGAGAAGGGCAGAGACCCAGTACTTC	CASSQDWATRRAETQYF	-	TRBV4-1	TRBJ2-5	medium-sized
TGTGCCAGCAGTGCCTCCCCCCGGACCACGAACACCGGGGAGCTGTTTTTT	CASSASPRTTNTGELFF	-	TRBV6-4	TRBJ2-2	few
TGTGCCAGCAGATCACGCAGGGGCACGGACACTGAAGCTTTCTTT	CASRSRRGTDTEAFF	-	TRBV7-9	TRBJ1-1	-
TGTGCCAGCAGCTTAGTGTACAATGAGCAGTTCTTC	CASSLVYNEQFF	-	TRBV11-2	TRBJ2-1	many
TGCGCCAGCAGCTTGGCCTTCACAGGGAGTACGTACGAGCAGTACTTC	CASSLAFTGSTYEQYF	-	TRBV5-1	TRBJ2-7	many
TGTGCCAGCAGCTTAGACGGGGCGCCCCATCGGGAGCAGTACTTC	CASSLDGAPHREQYF	-	TRBV7-6	TRBJ2-7	many
TGTGCCAGCAGTAACCGGGACACAGATACGCAGTATTTT	CASSNRDTDTQYF	-	TRBV6-2/TRBV6-3	TRBJ2-3	many
TGTGCCAGCAGTTGGACAGTGTATGGCAATCAGCCCCAGCATTTT	CASSWTVYGNQPQHF	-	TRBV12-3/TRBV12-4	TRBJ1-5	many
TGTGCCAGCAGGACTAGACTAGCGGAGATACCAGATACGCAGTATTTT	CASRTRLAEIPDTQYF	TRBD2	TRBV28	TRBJ2-3	many
TGCGCCAGCAGCCAAGACCGACAGGGACCGAGCTCAGGGGCCACTGAAGCTTTCTTT	CASSQDRQGPSSGATEAFF	TRBD1	TRBV4-3	TRBJ1-1	-
TGCGCCAGCAGCCAAGAAGGACGCGGGAATGAAAAACTGTTTTTT	CASSQEGRGNEKLFF	-	TRBV4-3	TRBJ1-4	many
TGTGCCAGCAGTTCAGAACCGGGACAGGGGAATCAGCCCCAGCATTTT	CASSSEPGQGNQPQHF	TRBD1	TRBV12-3/TRBV12-4	TRBJ1-5	many
TGTGCCAGCAGCTTAGCAGCGGGCGGGGGGGCCTTCTACGAGCAGTACTTC	CASSLAAGGGAFYEQYF	TRBD2	TRBV7-6	TRBJ2-7	many
TGTGCCAGCAGCTCATACGACACTTACAATGAGCAGTTCTTC	CASSSYDTYNEQFF	-	TRBV7-9	TRBJ2-1	many
TGTGCTAGCAGTTCCCGCGCGGGAACCACCGGGGCGACGCAGTATTTT	CASSSRAGTTGATQYF	-	TRBV28	TRBJ2-3	-
TGTGCCAGCAGCGGACTAGCGGGGGCATACAATGAGCAGTTCTTC	CASSGLAGAYNEQFF	TRBD2	TRBV2	TRBJ2-1	many
TGTGCCAGCAGTTACGTGGGACAGAACTACGAGCAGTACTTC	CASSYVGQNYEQYF	TRBD1	TRBV6-6	TRBJ2-7	many
TGTGCCAGCAGCTTAGAGGCAGAGCACTACGAGCAGTACTTC	CASSLEAEHYEQYF	-	TRBV7-6	TRBJ2-7	-
TGCGCCAGCAGCCAAGACGGGGGCAATGAGCAGTTCTTC	CASSQDGGNEQFF	-	TRBV4-1	TRBJ2-1	many
TGTGCCAGCAGTCCCCCGGCCCTAGCGGGCGAGCAGTACTTC	CASSPPALAGEQYF	TRBD2	TRBV28	TRBJ2-7	many
TGTGCCAGCAGCTTATATGTTCCGGGACAGGGTCTACGGGACCCAGCAGATACGCAGTATTTT	CASSLYVPGQGLRDPADTQYF	TRBD1	TRBV7-3	TRBJ2-3	many
TGTGCCAGCAGTTCCCTTAGCAATCAGCCCCAGCATTTT	CASSSLSNQPQHF	-	TRBV27	TRBJ1-5	many
TGTGCCAGCAGCTTGATGAGCGGGATTGGCAAAAACTATGGCTACACCTTC	CASSLMSGIGKNYGYTF	-	TRBV7-2	TRBJ1-2	many
TGTGCCAGCAGCTTTAGTGGGACAGGATACCAAGAGACCCAGTACTTC	CASSFSGTGYQETQYF	TRBD1	TRBV7-7	TRBJ2-5	many
TGCGCCAGCAGCCAAGGACAGGGCCATGGCTACACCTTC	CASSQGQGHGYTF	TRBD1	TRBV4-1	TRBJ1-2	many
TGTGCCAGCAGCGGGGGGAGCCGGTCAGATACGCAGTATTTT	CASSGGSRSDTQYF	TRBD2	TRBV12-3/TRBV12-4	TRBJ2-3	medium-sized
TGTGCCAGCAGCTTAGGTCCACCGGACTACTCCTACAATGAGCAGTTCTTC	CASSLGPPDYSYNEQFF	-	TRBV11-2	TRBJ2-1	many
TGTGCCAGCAGTGAACAGGGGGAGGTAGGAACCCTCCACTTT	CASSEQGEVGTLHF	TRBD1	TRBV27	TRBJ1-6	-
TGTGCCAGCAGCTTAGGGCAGGGGGCTAACACTGAAGCTTTCTTT	CASSLGQGANTEAFF	TRBD1	TRBV7-9	TRBJ1-1	-
TGTGCCAGCAGTCCATTTGTGGGGACAGGGGACACCGGGGAGCTGTTTTTT	CASSPFVGTGDTGELFF	TRBD1	TRBV14	TRBJ2-2	many
TGCGCCAGCAGCCAAGGCCGACAGGGTTACGAGCAGTACTTC	CASSQGRQGYEQYF	TRBD1	TRBV4-1	TRBJ2-7	many
TGTGCCAGCAGTCCCGGCTTCCACGGCGGCGGGTACGAGCAGTACTTC	CASSPGFHGGGYEQYF	-	TRBV28	TRBJ2-7	many
TGTGCCAGCAGTGAGAGGGGGACCGGGACAACCCACAATGAGCAGTTCTTC	CASSERGTGTTHNEQFF	-	TRBV6-1	TRBJ2-1	many
TGCAGTGCCGAGGGGACTAGCGGGGGTGTCTCGTTCTACAAGCAGTACTTC	CSAEGTSGGVSFYKQYF	TRBD2	TRBV20-1	TRBJ2-7	-
TGCAGTGCTAGAGCCCTGTCGGGTGGAACCTACGAGCAGTACTTC	CSARALSGGTYEQYF	-	TRBV20-1	TRBJ2-7	many
TGTGCCAGCAGTTGGGACAGGTATAGCAATCAGCCCCAGCATTTT	CASSWDRYSNQPQHF	TRBD1	TRBV6-6	TRBJ1-5	medium-sized
TGCGCCAGCAGCTTGGGGGACCGGTACTCTGGGGCCAACGTCCTGACTTTC	CASSLGDRYSGANVLTF	-	TRBV5-1	TRBJ2-6	medium-sized
TGTGCCAGCAGCGTAGAGGGGATCACTGAAGCTTTCTTT	CASSVEGITEAFF	-	TRBV9	TRBJ1-1	many
TGTGCCAGCAGTCCCCCGACAGGGGCGCTCACAGATGCGCAGTATTTT	CASSPPTGALTDAQYF	TRBD1	TRBV27	TRBJ2-3	-
TGTGCCAGCAGCTCATTCCTATCGGGGAACACTGAAGCTTTCTTT	CASSSFLSGNTEAFF	-	TRBV7-9	TRBJ1-1	many
TGCGCCAGCAGCTTCCCCGGGACCATCATTCGGGCAGATACGCAGTATTTT	CASSFPGTIIRADTQYF	-	TRBV5-1	TRBJ2-3	few
TGCAGCGTTGAGGCTATCCCACCCAATGAGCAGTTCTTC	CSVEAIPPNEQFF	-	TRBV29-1	TRBJ2-1	many
TGTGCCAGCAGTTCCACAGGGGGCGCGACAGATACGCAGTATTTT	CASSSTGGATDTQYF	TRBD1	TRBV28	TRBJ2-3	many
TGTGCCAGCAGCTTAAGTGGAGGGATTAACACCGGGGAGCTGTTTTTT	CASSLSGGINTGELFF	-	TRBV7-9	TRBJ2-2	-
TGCAGTGCTAGAACTAGCGGGGTCCAAGAGACCCAGTACTTC	CSARTSGVQETQYF	TRBD2	TRBV20-1	TRBJ2-5	many
TGCAGCGTCCCGGGGGACCTTTTT	CSVPGDLF	-	TRBV29-1	TRBJ2-3	medium-sized
TGTGCCAGCAGTTTATGGGGGAAAGAGACCCAGTACTTC	CASSLWGKETQYF	-	TRBV27	TRBJ2-5	many
TGTGCCAGCAGCGGCCGGGACGCCGATTACTTC	CASSGRDADYF	-	TRBV7-9	TRBJ2-7	many
TGTGCCAGCAGTGAAAGGGGGGAGTGGGGCCGCACAGATACGCAGTATTTT	CASSERGEWGRTDTQYF	-	TRBV2	TRBJ2-3	many
TGCGCCAGCAAAGGGCAGTTCTTC	CASKGQFF	-	TRBV5-1	TRBJ2-1	-
TGTGCCAGCAGCCCAGACGGTGAGCAGTTCTTC	CASSPDGEQFF	-	TRBV9	TRBJ2-1	many
TGTGCCAGCAGTGCCGGGACAGGGGGCTTTCAGCCCCAGCATTTT	CASSAGTGGFQPQHF	TRBD1	TRBV6-5	TRBJ1-5	many